The rows below give T cell receptor beta chains drawn from one sample of a study of regulatory T cells in long-lasting Graves disease. TCRdb itself ran the multiplex PCR reads through MiXCR, one entry per CDR3 protein. In the table there are about 540,000 distinct CDR3 sequences, roughly 14% of which are singletons. This sample also appeared in a second study, on T cells in Graves' hyperthyroidism and ophthalmopathy.

The material sequenced was peripheral blood mononuclear cells (PBMCs), taken at new diagnosis, from a patient treated with antithyroid drugs. These receptors were taken from a man in his thirties or forties with Graves disease. Both conserved end residues are part of each CDR3. D genes are given only for firm matches. Size tells how often a clone was seen (once, few, many) or the class of an expanded clone, and some rows leave it out.

v_call,d_call,j_call,clone_size,cdr3_nt,cdr3_aa
TRBV6-1,TRBD2,TRBJ2-3,NA,TGTGCCAGCAGCGGAGGACTAGCGGGAGCAGATACGCAGTATTTT,CASSGGLAGADTQYF
TRBV6-5,TRBD2,TRBJ2-5,many,TGTGCCAGCAGTTCCGGGACTAGCGGGAACCAAGAGACCCAGTACTTC,CASSSGTSGNQETQYF
TRBV20-1,NA,TRBJ2-2,many,TGCAGTGCTAGAGAGGGCACAATGGACACCGGGGAGCTGTTTTTT,CSAREGTMDTGELFF
TRBV30,NA,TRBJ2-5,many,TGTGCCTGGAGGTCGTACCAAGAGACCCAGTACTTC,CAWRSYQETQYF
TRBV20-1,TRBD2,TRBJ2-7,many,TGCAGTGCTAGTTGGGAGGGTGGTCGGTACGAGCAGTACTTC,CSASWEGGRYEQYF
TRBV24-1,TRBD1,TRBJ2-5,many,TGTGCCACCAGTGATTTCAACAGGGGGCGAGAGACCCAGTACTTC,CATSDFNRGRETQYF
TRBV12-3/TRBV12-4,NA,TRBJ1-3,few,TGTGCCAGCAGTCCTCTCCGAGGGGGGAGCGTCGCTGGAAACACCATATATTTT,CASSPLRGGSVAGNTIYF
TRBV3-1,NA,TRBJ2-7,NA,TGTGCCAGCAGCCGGGACATCGCCCGGGAGCAGTACTTC,CASSRDIAREQYF
TRBV20-1,NA,TRBJ2-1,NA,TGCAGTGCTGACAAGACCGGACGAGACAATGAGCAGTTCTTC,CSADKTGRDNEQFF
TRBV11-2,TRBD2,TRBJ2-2,many,TGTGCCAGCAGCTGGTCGGGACTAGCGGGAGGACACACCGGGGAGCTGTTTTTT,CASSWSGLAGGHTGELFF
TRBV6-1,NA,TRBJ2-3,many,TGTGCCAGCAGTCCCCGGTATGGCACAGATACGCAGTATTTT,CASSPRYGTDTQYF
TRBV24-1,TRBD1,TRBJ2-7,many,TGTGCCACCAGTGACTTGGCAGGGGGCATATACGAGCAGTACTTC,CATSDLAGGIYEQYF
TRBV3-1,TRBD1,TRBJ2-7,many,TGTGCCAGCAGCCACCACGACAGGGCAGGCGAGCAGTACTTC,CASSHHDRAGEQYF
TRBV12-3/TRBV12-4,TRBD2,TRBJ2-1,many,TGTGCCAGCAGTACGACTAGCGGGACCTCCTACAATGAGCAGTTCTTC,CASSTTSGTSYNEQFF
TRBV19,NA,TRBJ1-2,NA,TGTGCCAGTAGTATGGGCCAGGGAAGGGACTATGGCTACACCTTC,CASSMGQGRDYGYTF
TRBV5-1,NA,TRBJ2-5,NA,TGCGCCAGCAGCTTGGGGCACAACCAAGAGACCCAGTACTTC,CASSLGHNQETQYF
TRBV24-1,TRBD2,TRBJ2-3,NA,TGTGCCACCAGTGGATTTGAGCGGGGGACGCAGTATTTT,CATSGFERGTQYF
TRBV9,TRBD1,TRBJ2-3,many,TGTGCCAGCAGCGTACTAGACAGGGCTAATACGCAGTATTTT,CASSVLDRANTQYF
TRBV4-1,NA,TRBJ1-5,few,TGCGCCAGCAGCTCGGGAGGAGGACGGAGGGACCGTTATCAGCCCCAGCATTTT,CASSSGGGRRDRYQPQHF
TRBV20-1,TRBD2,TRBJ2-7,NA,TGCAGTGCTAGGCCCCCCAGCGGGAGGGCCTACGAGCAGTACTTC,CSARPPSGRAYEQYF
TRBV7-9,TRBD1,TRBJ2-7,many,TGTGCCAGCAGGCTCGGGACAGGGAAGTTCGAGCAGTACTTC,CASRLGTGKFEQYF
TRBV7-9,NA,TRBJ2-1,many,TGTGCCAGCAGCTCGACACCCTACAATGAGCAGTTCTTC,CASSSTPYNEQFF
TRBV2,NA,TRBJ2-1,few,TGTGCCATCGGGGCAGGGCAAAATGAGCAGTTCTTC,CAIGAGQNEQFF
TRBV6-1,NA,TRBJ1-2,NA,TGTGCCAGCAGTGACCCACCTTCGTCAGCTAACTATGGCTACACCTTC,CASSDPPSSANYGYTF
TRBV12-3/TRBV12-4,NA,TRBJ1-1,many,TGTGCCAGCAGTGCAGCCCAGGCCACTGAAGCTTTCTTT,CASSAAQATEAFF
TRBV20-1,NA,TRBJ2-5,many,TGCAGTGCTTTAGGACAACCAGCAGGGTCCGGGGCCCAGTACTTC,CSALGQPAGSGAQYF
TRBV29-1,NA,TRBJ1-4,few,TGCAGCGTTGAACGGGGAGGCATAGGGGAAAAACTGTTTTTT,CSVERGGIGEKLFF
TRBV5-1,TRBD1,TRBJ2-5,NA,TGCGCCAGCAGCTTAGACAGGGGCCAAGAGACCCAGTACTTC,CASSLDRGQETQYF
TRBV6-1,NA,TRBJ1-1,NA,TGTGCCAGCGTGGTCAAACAGAACACTGAAGCTTTCTTT,CASVVKQNTEAFF
TRBV6-1,NA,TRBJ1-3,NA,TGTGCCAGCAATCAGGGGTTAGGAAACACCATATATTTT,CASNQGLGNTIYF
TRBV7-9,NA,TRBJ1-1,many,TGTGCCAGCAGTCCCGGGGGAGGCCTGGGAGCTTTCTTT,CASSPGGGLGAFF
TRBV11-2,NA,TRBJ1-2,many,TGTGCCAGCAGCTTATCAGACTATGGCTACACCTTC,CASSLSDYGYTF
TRBV2,NA,TRBJ1-1,few,TGTGCCAGCAGTGTGGATGAGATGAACACTGAAGCTTTCTTT,CASSVDEMNTEAFF
TRBV28,NA,TRBJ2-7,many,TGTGCCAGCAGTACCCAGGGGCACAGGTACGAGCAGTACTTC,CASSTQGHRYEQYF
TRBV7-2,TRBD2,TRBJ2-7,many,TGTGCCAGCAGTCCCACTAGCGGGGGAACCTACGAGCAGTACTTC,CASSPTSGGTYEQYF
TRBV20-1,NA,TRBJ2-1,NA,TGCAGTGCTAGAAGGACTGGGTCCTACAATGAGCAGTTCTTC,CSARRTGSYNEQFF
TRBV4-1,TRBD2,TRBJ2-3,NA,TGCGCCAGCAGCCAAGTGGTCCTAGCGGGACAAGATACGCAGTATTTT,CASSQVVLAGQDTQYF
TRBV20-1,TRBD2,TRBJ2-7,many,TGCAGTGCTGGCCCCCTAGCGGGGGGCTCCTACGAGCAGTACTTC,CSAGPLAGGSYEQYF
TRBV5-1,TRBD2,TRBJ2-7,NA,TGCGCCAGCAGACTGCAGGGCGGGAGCTCCTACGAGCAGTACTTC,CASRLQGGSSYEQYF
TRBV5-1,NA,TRBJ1-2,many,TGCGCCAGCAGCTACCCCGCCGCAGACAACTATGGCTACACCTTC,CASSYPAADNYGYTF